Following are 8 T cell receptor beta chains from one sample sequenced in a study of PD-1 blockade in classical Hodgkin lymphoma (dated by TCRdb to 2018 to 2020). The library was made by the immunoSEQ multiplex PCR assay. TCRdb holds this immuneACCESS table with in-frame rearrangements only. Some clones are missing; in checked studies, unresolved V genes explain under half, and the rest has no known cause. This sample comprises approximately 15,000 clones, less than 90% of them detected only once. Together, the top ten hold around a quarter of the sample. The sample's time point, from its label and the paper: cycle 1 day 1 (C1D1), immediately before nivolumab initiation. Every trial patient had relapsed after autologous stem cell transplantation, and cohorts A, B and C differed in prior brentuximab vedotin exposure. Sequenced here: peripheral blood mononuclear cells (PBMCs), sampled at baseline. All receptors come from a human donor with classical Hodgkin lymphoma.

DNA of the CDR3: TGCGCCAGCAGCCAAGATCACGAGGGCACAGATACGCAGTATTTT. Amino acid sequence: CASSQDHEGTDTQYF. The chain combines TRBV4-3 with TRBJ2-3; D not certain. CDR1 and CDR2 (germline): LGHNA, YSLEER. Trimming took 0 bases from V and 1 from J, leaving 8 bases between them. This CDR3 has 15 residues.

The chain joins TRBV7-8 to TRBJ2-3, with a weak D call TRBD1 (5 bases). V gave up 5 bases and J gave up 4 bases, with 10 bases separating them. Germline V gives CDR1 SGHVS, CDR2 FQNEAQ. CDR3 length: 13 amino acids. CDR3 sequence: CASSPPRADTQYF. The CDR3 DNA is TGTGCCAGCAGCCCCCCCAGGGCAGATACGCAGTATTTT.

V and J are TRBV7-2 and TRBJ1-2; no reliable D call. V was shortened by 1 base and J by 2 bases, with 2 bases between the two germline ends. In germline, CDR1 is SGHTA, CDR2 FQGNSA. This CDR3 is 12 amino acids long. The CDR3 bases are TGTGCCAGCAGCTTAGACAACTATGGCTACACCTTC. Protein sequence: CASSLDNYGYTF. The full variable domain, in which reference TRBV7-2 and TRBJ1-2 provide the parts outside the CDR3, is GAGVSQSPSNKVTEKGKDVELRCDPISGHTALYWYRQSLGQGLEFLIYFQGNSAPDKSGLPSDRFSAERTGGSVSTLTIQRTQQEDSAVYLCASSLDNYGYTFGSGTRLTVV.

The V gene is TRBV5-6, the J gene TRBJ1-2; D is possibly TRBD1 (6 bases). The CDR3 has 16 residues. From germline, CDR1 is SGHDT and CDR2 YYEEEE. Deletions cut 0 bases from V and 0 bases from J, with 12 bases between. CDR3 region: CASSLDPRGTNYGYTF. The CDR3 DNA follows: TGTGCCAGCAGCTTGGATCCCAGGGGCACTAACTATGGCTACACCTTC.

The rearrangement uses TRBV7-9 and TRBJ2-3, with D perhaps matching TRBD1 or TRBD2 (5 bases each). The germline CDR1 and CDR2 sequences are SEHNR and FQNEAQ (reference sequence). The length of the CDR3 is 14 residues. The V end lost 4 bases, the J end lost 11 bases, and 19 bases lay between the germline ends. In DNA, the CDR3 is TGTGCCAGCAGCTCCGGGACGGGCTTGGGAGAGCAGTATTTT. It codes for CASSSGTGLGEQYF.

The J gene is TRBJ2-3, the V gene TRBV19; 7 bases are shared with TRBD1. The CDR3 length is 14 residues. Trimming removed 6 bases from V and 1 base from J; junction bases left unmatched: 4. Germline values: CDR1 LNHDA, CDR2 SQIVND (reference sequence). DNA of the CDR3: TGTGCCAGTAGCAACAGGGGAGGCACAGATACGCAGTATTTT. Translating gives CASSNRGGTDTQYF.

This CDR3 reads CASSTDRYGNQPQHF. CDR3 coding DNA: TGTGCCAGCAGTACGGACAGGTATGGCAATCAGCCCCAGCATTTT. The V and J genes are TRBV28 and TRBJ1-5, with 7 bases that match TRBD1. CDR1 MDHEN and CDR2 SYDVKM come from the germline V gene. J lost 2 bases, V lost 5 bases, and 6 bases had no gene match. The CDR3 is 15 residues long.

CDR3: CASSRKDTFGYTF. The CDR3 DNA reads TGCGCCAGCAGCAGAAAGGATACATTTGGCTACACCTTC. This sequence joins TRBV4-1 and TRBJ1-2; D call uncertain. Germline V CDR1 and CDR2: MGHRA, YSYEKL. CDR3 length: 13 residues. Trimming removed 5 bases from V and 7 bases from J, with 14 bases in between.